These 19 T cell receptor beta chains originate from one sample sequenced in a study of blood T cell repertoires in COVID-19. TCRdb's table, derived via immunoSEQ multiplex PCR, lists solely in-frame clones and lacks some. The data hold roughly 150,000 clones, with under 90% observed a single time. The sample taken for sequencing was peripheral blood. Every receptor here comes from a woman over 75 with acute or convalescent COVID-19.

The chain has TRBV10-3 and TRBJ2-5; a possible D gene is TRBD2 (6 bases). Germline V gene sequence: CDR1 ENHRY, CDR2 SYGVKD. V was trimmed by 4 bases and J by 2 bases, leaving 8 bases between them. This CDR3 contains 13 residues. CDR3 DNA: TGTGCCATCAGTGGGGGACTTCAAGAGACCCAGTACTTC. This translates into CAISGGLQETQYF.

The J gene is TRBJ2-5, the V gene TRBV7-2, with 10 positions matching TRBD2. The CDR3 totals 15 residues. V shed 5 bases and J 4 bases; nucleotides not matched to a gene: 7. Germline V gene data show CDR1 as SGHTA and CDR2 as FQGNSA. CDR3 loop: CASSLLAGALETQYF. CDR3 in DNA: TGTGCCAGCAGCCTCCTAGCGGGAGCTTTAGAGACCCAGTACTTC.

The genes are TRBV19 and TRBJ1-6, with 7 positions matching TRBD1. CDR3 length: 14 amino acids. Germline V gives CDR1 LNHDA, CDR2 SQIVND (reference sequence). The V and J ends lost 4 bases and 8 bases, in that order; junction bases with no gene match: 5. This chain's CDR3 is CASSRRDSYSPLHF. The CDR3 bases are TGTGCCAGTAGTAGACGGGACAGTTATTCACCCCTCCACTTT.

The V gene is TRBV11-1, the J gene TRBJ2-5; 12 bases are shared with TRBD1. This CDR3 has 15 residues. Per germline, CDR1 SGHAT and CDR2 FQDESV (reference sequence). The junction had 6 bases not matched to a gene; V was cut back by 5 bases and J by 5 bases. DNA for the CDR3: TGTGCCAGCAGCACCGGGACAGGGGGCAGGGAGACCCAGTACTTC. Amino acid sequence: CASSTGTGGRETQYF.

The V and J genes are TRBV11-2 and TRBJ1-1, with a possible D match to TRBD1 (6 bases). CDR3 length: 14 residues. Germline CDR1 and CDR2: SGHAT and FQNNGV. V dropped 4 bases and J dropped 1 base, with 10 bases sitting between them. Here the CDR3 DNA reads TGTGCCAGCAGCTCCAGGGGTGGGAACACTGAAGCTTTCTTT. Residues: CASSSRGGNTEAFF. Using reference TRBV11-2 and TRBJ1-1 for the parts outside the CDR3, the full variable domain is EAGVAQSPRYKIIEKRQSVAFWCNPISGHATLYWYQQILGQGPKLLIQFQNNGVVDDSQLPKDRFSAERLKGVDSTLKIQPAKLEDSAVYLCASSSRGGNTEAFFGQGTRLTVV.

This chain joins TRBV10-3 and TRBJ2-7, with D unclear. This CDR3 spans 14 amino acids. Germline V gives CDR1 ENHRY, CDR2 SYGVKD. Trimming removed 1 base at V and 6 bases at J, with 13 bases between. The CDR3 coding sequence is TGTGCCATCAGTGAGTATAACAGTTTACGCGAGCAGTACTTC. Encoded protein: CAISEYNSLREQYF.

This clone has just one count. The genes are TRBV5-1 and TRBJ2-5, with 14 bases identical to TRBD2. The CDR3 has 17 residues. The germline CDR1 and CDR2 sequences are SGHRS and YFSETQ. Germline trimming cut 4 bases from V and 5 bases from J; bases unmatched to any gene: 10. In nucleotides, the CDR3 is TGCGCCAGCAGCCCGGGACTAGCGGGGGTGGCCAGGGAGACCCAGTACTTC. Its translation: CASSPGLAGVARETQYF. The full variable domain, completed using reference TRBV5-1 and TRBJ2-5, is KAGVTQTPRYLIKTRGQQVTLSCSPISGHRSVSWYQQTPGQGLQFLFEYFSETQRNKGNFPGRFSGRQFSNSRSEMNVSTLELGDSALYLCASSPGLAGVARETQYFGPGTRLLVL.

The gene calls are TRBV28 and TRBJ2-2; D perhaps matches TRBD2 (5 bases). CDR1 and CDR2 (germline): MDHEN, SYDVKM. V lost 4 bases to trimming and J lost 7 bases, with 16 bases between them. The length of the CDR3 is 15 residues. The CDR3 loop is CASSSDASTIGELFF. CDR3 nucleotides: TGTGCCAGCAGTTCTGACGCTAGCACAATCGGGGAGCTGTTTTTT. The variable domain in full, completed from reference TRBV28 and TRBJ2-2, reads DVKVTQSSRYLVKRTGEKVFLECVQDMDHENMFWYRQDPGLGLRLIYFSYDVKMKEKGDIPEGYSVSREKKERFSLILESASTNQTSMYLCASSSDASTIGELFFGEGSRLTVL.

The rearrangement joins TRBV4-3 to TRBJ2-1; D is uncertain. The CDR3 contains 15 residues. Per the germline V gene, CDR1 is LGHNA and CDR2 is YSLEER. Trimming stripped 0 bases from V and 0 bases from J, with 6 bases between. CDR3 region: CASSQDSFSYNEQFF. In DNA form, the CDR3 reads TGCGCCAGCAGCCAAGATAGTTTCTCCTACAATGAGCAGTTCTTC.

The chain combines TRBV27 with TRBJ1-1; D gene ambiguous. Between the trimmed V and J ends, which lost 6 bases and 4 bases, there was a span of 12 bases. In germline, CDR1 is MNHEY, CDR2 SMNVEV (reference sequence). The CDR3 length is 13 residues. Written as DNA, the CDR3 is TGTGCCAGCAGCGGCGGGGTGGGCACTGAAGCTTTCTTT. Protein: CASSGGVGTEAFF.

The rearrangement uses TRBV29-1 and TRBJ2-1, with TRBD2 matching 12 bases. The V gene's germline CDR1 is SQVTM and CDR2 ANQGSEA. J was trimmed by 7 bases and V by 7 bases; bases with no gene match: 8. The CDR3 contains 14 residues. As DNA, the CDR3 is TGCAGCGCCAGACTAGCGGGAGTGCAGAATGAGCAGTTCTTC. It is translated as CSARLAGVQNEQFF.

This chain links TRBV12-2 with TRBJ1-2; the table assigns TRBD1, which was not confirmed against the DNA. TRBV12-2 is marked as a pseudogene. This CDR3 spans 20 amino acids. DNA of the CDR3: TGTGCAAGTCGCTTAGCCTCCTTTTACCGGGACAGCTTAGCTAACTATGGCTACACCTTC. Residues: CASRLASFYRDSLANYGYTF.

The chain links TRBV11-2 to TRBJ1-4, with 8 nucleotides matching TRBD1. The CDR3 consists of 16 residues. Germline V gene lookup returns CDR1 SGHAT and CDR2 FQNNGV. Germline trimming cut 0 bases from V and 8 bases from J; bases unmatched to any gene: 8. This CDR3 is CASSLDSGGREEKLFF. The CDR3 bases are TGTGCCAGCAGCTTAGATTCAGGGGGCAGGGAGGAAAAACTGTTTTTT.

V usage is TRBV28 and J usage is TRBJ2-5; possibly TRBD2 for D (6 bases). V shed 6 bases and J shed 0 bases, with 17 bases lying between them. The germline gives CDR1 MDHEN, CDR2 SYDVKM. The CDR3 spans 16 residues. In DNA form, the CDR3 reads TGTGCCAGCAGGAACAACCGGCGGGGAAACCAAGAGACCCAGTACTTC. As protein: CASRNNRRGNQETQYF.

This sequence joins TRBV7-9 and TRBJ1-2; 11 nucleotides match TRBD1. Germline assignment: CDR1 SEHNR and CDR2 FQNEAQ (reference sequence). Trimming removed 5 bases from V and 4 bases from J; junction bases left unmatched: 3. The CDR3 has 14 amino acids. In DNA, the CDR3 is TGTGCCAGCAGCGGACAGGGGGCTCCCTATGGCTACACCTTC. It translates to CASSGQGAPYGYTF.

The rearrangement links TRBV27 to TRBJ2-3; 8 bases are a match to TRBD2. The V gene end was trimmed by 4 bases and the J gene end by 4 bases; junction bases not matched to a gene: 10. The CDR3 sequence is 16 residues long. CDR1 is MNHEY and CDR2 is SMNVEV in the germline V gene (reference sequence). The CDR3 loop is CASSSRRGAISDTQYF. CDR3 nucleotide sequence: TGTGCCAGCAGTTCCCGGCGGGGGGCTATCTCAGATACGCAGTATTTT.

The chain is built from TRBV4-1 and TRBJ2-2; 7 nucleotides align to TRBD2. The CDR3 extends over 18 amino acids. Trimming cost V 4 bases and J 4 bases; bases outside gene matches: 15. Looked up from germline, CDR1 is MGHRA and CDR2 is YSYEKL. The CDR3 bases are TGCGCCAGCAGCCTACTTGGTCCGGGGGGTTTGGGCACCGGGGAGCTGTTTTTT. Translating it yields CASSLLGPGGLGTGELFF.

This clone was counted a single time. The CDR3 DNA follows: TGTGCCAGCAGTGCGATAATGGGCCGGGGGTTGGCCTACGAGCAGTACTTC. This translates into CASSAIMGRGLAYEQYF. The rearrangement links TRBV2 to TRBJ2-7; a weak D match, TRBD2 (6 bases). This CDR3 has 17 residues. Trimming cost V 4 bases and J 2 bases, with 21 bases left between them. CDR1 SNHLY and CDR2 FYNNEI come from the germline V gene.

CDR3 region: CASTKGLAGASEQFF. In DNA form, the CDR3 reads TGTGCCAGCACGAAAGGACTAGCGGGAGCCAGTGAGCAGTTCTTC. The chain has TRBV6-5 and TRBJ2-1; TRBD2 matches 13 bases. This CDR3 contains 15 residues. The V and J ends lost 7 bases and 9 bases, in that order; junction bases with no gene match: 9. The germline V gene has CDR1 MNHEY and CDR2 SVGAGI.